The rows below give T cell receptor beta chains drawn from one sample of a study of blood T cell repertoires in COVID-19. Profiled with immunoSEQ multiplex PCR; TCRdb holds only in-frame clones, not every one. Counted here are about 130,000 clones, roughly 80% occurring once; the ten biggest clones make up approximately 2.9%. Input material: peripheral blood. Every receptor here comes from a woman at least 80 years old with acute or convalescent COVID-19. Both conserved end residues are part of each CDR3. Fields, in order: V gene, J gene, D gene, CDR3 protein. The D gene is left open where the match is weak.

V gene: TRBV6-2/TRBV6-3; J gene: TRBJ2-7; D gene: TRBD1; CDR3 protein: CASSYSPGQLSPYEQYF
V gene: TRBV5-8; J gene: TRBJ1-2; D gene: TRBD1; CDR3 protein: CASSLGQVVTYGYTF
V gene: TRBV13; J gene: TRBJ1-6; D gene: TRBD1; CDR3 protein: CASIGTGRNSPLHF
V gene: TRBV7-9; J gene: TRBJ1-2; D gene: TRBD1; CDR3 protein: CASSPRQGGYGYTF
V gene: TRBV28; J gene: TRBJ1-2; D gene: TRBD1; CDR3 protein: CASRGMDRVSGYTF
V gene: TRBV7-9; J gene: TRBJ1-1; D gene: -; CDR3 protein: CASSHSRGAGNTEAFF
V gene: TRBV6-4; J gene: TRBJ2-1; D gene: -; CDR3 protein: CASSDSAKSSYNEQFF
V gene: TRBV6-2/TRBV6-3; J gene: TRBJ1-5; D gene: -; CDR3 protein: CASSSGTLPNQPQHF
V gene: TRBV6-5; J gene: TRBJ2-7; D gene: TRBD1; CDR3 protein: CASSFDRGLYEQYF
V gene: TRBV9; J gene: TRBJ1-4; D gene: -; CDR3 protein: CASSPGQVNEKLFF
V gene: TRBV9; J gene: TRBJ2-5; D gene: TRBD2; CDR3 protein: CASSAASGGETQYF
V gene: TRBV7-2; J gene: TRBJ1-3; D gene: TRBD1; CDR3 protein: CASSLETGSGNTIYF
V gene: TRBV18; J gene: TRBJ2-3; D gene: TRBD1; CDR3 protein: CASSPPSGQADTQYF
V gene: TRBV5-6; J gene: TRBJ1-2; D gene: -; CDR3 protein: CASSPSGRGANYGYTF
V gene: TRBV7-2; J gene: TRBJ2-3; D gene: TRBD2; CDR3 protein: CASSSHQRGSDTQYF
V gene: TRBV15; J gene: TRBJ2-7; D gene: TRBD2; CDR3 protein: CATSSHGLAYEQYF
V gene: TRBV6-5; J gene: TRBJ2-1; D gene: TRBD1; CDR3 protein: CASSGTGIDEQFF
V gene: TRBV7-6; J gene: TRBJ1-5; D gene: -; CDR3 protein: CASSPYPTQLNQPQHF
V gene: TRBV30; J gene: TRBJ2-1; D gene: -; CDR3 protein: CAWSVWESSYNEQFF
V gene: TRBV11-2; J gene: TRBJ1-2; D gene: -; CDR3 protein: CASGGTGYGYTF